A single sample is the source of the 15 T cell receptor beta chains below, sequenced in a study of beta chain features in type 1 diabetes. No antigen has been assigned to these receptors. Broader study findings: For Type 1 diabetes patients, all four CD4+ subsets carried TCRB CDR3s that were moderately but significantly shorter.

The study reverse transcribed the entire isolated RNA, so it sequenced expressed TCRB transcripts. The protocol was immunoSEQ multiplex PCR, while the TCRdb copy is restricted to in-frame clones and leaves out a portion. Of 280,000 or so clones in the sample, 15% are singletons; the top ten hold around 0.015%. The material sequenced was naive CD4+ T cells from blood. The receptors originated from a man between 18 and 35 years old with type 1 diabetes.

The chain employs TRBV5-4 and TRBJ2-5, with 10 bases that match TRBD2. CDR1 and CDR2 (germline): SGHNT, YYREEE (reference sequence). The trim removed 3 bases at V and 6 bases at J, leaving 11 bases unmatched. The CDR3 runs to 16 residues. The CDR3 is CASSSKREGRSKTQYF. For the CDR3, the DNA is TGTGCCAGCAGCTCCAAGCGGGAGGGCCGATCGAAGACCCAGTACTTC. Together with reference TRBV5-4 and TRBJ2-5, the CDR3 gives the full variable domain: ETGVTQSPTHLIKTRGQQVTLRCSSQSGHNTVSWYQQALGQGPQFIFQYYREEENGRGNFPPRFSGLQFPNYSSELNVNALELDDSALYLCASSSKREGRSKTQYFGPGTRLLVL.

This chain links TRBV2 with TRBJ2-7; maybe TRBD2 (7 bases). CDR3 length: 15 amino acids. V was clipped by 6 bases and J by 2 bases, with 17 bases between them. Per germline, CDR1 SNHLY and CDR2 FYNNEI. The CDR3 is CASSEQGLSAYEQYF. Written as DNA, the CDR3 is TGTGCCAGCAGCGAACAGGGACTATCAGCCTACGAGCAGTACTTC.

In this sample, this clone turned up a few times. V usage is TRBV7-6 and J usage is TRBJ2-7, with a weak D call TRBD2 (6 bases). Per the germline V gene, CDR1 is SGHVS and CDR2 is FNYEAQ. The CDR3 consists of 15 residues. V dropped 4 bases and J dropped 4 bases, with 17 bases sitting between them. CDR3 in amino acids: CASSSRRGSSYEQYF. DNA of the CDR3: TGTGCCAGCAGCTCCCGGCGGGGCTCTAGTTACGAGCAGTACTTC.

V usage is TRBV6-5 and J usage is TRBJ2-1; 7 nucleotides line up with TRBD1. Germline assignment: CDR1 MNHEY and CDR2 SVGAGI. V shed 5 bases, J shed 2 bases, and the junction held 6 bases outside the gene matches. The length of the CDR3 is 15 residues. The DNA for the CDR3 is TGTGCCAGCAGTCCACCGACAGGGCCCTACAATGAGCAGTTCTTC. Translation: CASSPPTGPYNEQFF.

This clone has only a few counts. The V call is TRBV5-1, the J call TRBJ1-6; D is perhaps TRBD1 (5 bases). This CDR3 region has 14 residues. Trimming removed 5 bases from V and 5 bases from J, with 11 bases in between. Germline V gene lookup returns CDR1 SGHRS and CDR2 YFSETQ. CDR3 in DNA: TGCGCCAGCAGATCGGACACCCATAATTCACCCCTCCACTTT. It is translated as CASRSDTHNSPLHF.

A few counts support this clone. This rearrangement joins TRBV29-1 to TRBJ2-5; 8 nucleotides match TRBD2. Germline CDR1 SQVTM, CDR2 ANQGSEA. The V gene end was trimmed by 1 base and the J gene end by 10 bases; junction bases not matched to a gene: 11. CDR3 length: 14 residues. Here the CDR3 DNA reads TGCAGCGTTGAAGTCCGCACCCACAGCGGGGGCCAGTACTTC. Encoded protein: CSVEVRTHSGGQYF.

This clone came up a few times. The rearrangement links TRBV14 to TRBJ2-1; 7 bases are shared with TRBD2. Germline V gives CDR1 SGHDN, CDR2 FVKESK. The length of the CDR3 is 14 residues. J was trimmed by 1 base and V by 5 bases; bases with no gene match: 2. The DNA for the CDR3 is TGTGCCAGCAGCAAGCGGGGTTCCTACAATGAGCAGTTCTTC. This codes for CASSKRGSYNEQFF.

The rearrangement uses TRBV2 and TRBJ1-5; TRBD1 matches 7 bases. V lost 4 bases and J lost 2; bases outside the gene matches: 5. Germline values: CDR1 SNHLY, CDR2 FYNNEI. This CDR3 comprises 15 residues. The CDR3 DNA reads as TGTGCCAGCAGTGGAACAGGGGTAGGCAATCAGCCCCAGCATTTT. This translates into CASSGTGVGNQPQHF.

The CDR3 DNA reads TGCGCCAGCAGTCGCGACAGAGCCTACGAGCAGTACTTC. It codes for CASSRDRAYEQYF. The chain has TRBV5-1 and TRBJ2-7, with D possibly matching TRBD1 (5 bases). The CDR3 has 13 amino acids. The ends were cut back, 5 bases at V and 2 bases at J, with 11 bases in the middle. CDR1 SGHRS and CDR2 YFSETQ come from the germline V gene.

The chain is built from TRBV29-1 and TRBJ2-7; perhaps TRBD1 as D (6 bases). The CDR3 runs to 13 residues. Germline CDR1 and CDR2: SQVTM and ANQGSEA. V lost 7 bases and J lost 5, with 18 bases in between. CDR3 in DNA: TGCAGCGCCGCCTGGACAGATAGCAACGAGCAGTACTTC. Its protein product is CSAAWTDSNEQYF.

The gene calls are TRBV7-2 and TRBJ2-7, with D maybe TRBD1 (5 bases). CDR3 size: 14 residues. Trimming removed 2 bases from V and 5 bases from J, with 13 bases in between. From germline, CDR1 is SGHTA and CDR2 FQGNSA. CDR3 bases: TGTGCCAGCAGCTTAAGGGCCAGGGCTGACGAGCAGTACTTC. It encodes CASSLRARADEQYF.

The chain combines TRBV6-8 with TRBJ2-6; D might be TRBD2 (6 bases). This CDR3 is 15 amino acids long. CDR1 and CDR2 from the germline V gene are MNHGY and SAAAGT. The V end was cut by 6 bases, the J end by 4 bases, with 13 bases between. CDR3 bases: TGTGCCAGCAGCCAACGGGGGAGAGGGGCCAACGTCCTGACTTTC. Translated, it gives CASSQRGRGANVLTF.

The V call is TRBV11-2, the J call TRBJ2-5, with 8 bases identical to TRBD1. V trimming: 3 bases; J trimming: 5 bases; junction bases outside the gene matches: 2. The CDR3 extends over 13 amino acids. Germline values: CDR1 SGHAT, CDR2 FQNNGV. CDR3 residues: CASSFQGAETQYF. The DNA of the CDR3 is TGTGCCAGCAGCTTTCAGGGGGCGGAGACCCAGTACTTC.

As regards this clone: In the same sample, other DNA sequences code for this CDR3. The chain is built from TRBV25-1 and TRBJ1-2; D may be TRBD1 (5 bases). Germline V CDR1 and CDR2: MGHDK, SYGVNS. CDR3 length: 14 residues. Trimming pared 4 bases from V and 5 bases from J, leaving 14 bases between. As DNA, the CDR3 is TGTGCCAGCAGTGGGACGGGGGGAGGGTATGGCTACACCTTC. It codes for CASSGTGGGYGYTF.

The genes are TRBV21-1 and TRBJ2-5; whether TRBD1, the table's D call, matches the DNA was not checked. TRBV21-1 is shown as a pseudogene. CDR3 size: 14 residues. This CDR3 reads CASKPGQGPETQYF. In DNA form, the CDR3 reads TGTGCCAGCAAACCGGGACAGGGGCCAGAGACCCAGTACTTC.